This is a list of T cell receptor beta chains from one sample in a study of blood T cell repertoires in COVID-19. Sequencing was performed with immunoSEQ multiplex PCR; in TCRdb, only in-frame clones are kept and a portion is missing. The repertoire consists of tens of thousands of clones, with 88% occurring once and the leading ten covering over 4%. The source material was peripheral blood. The source of these receptors is a man between 60 and 70 years old with acute or convalescent COVID-19. The CDR3 runs from the conserved cysteine through the conserved F or W. D genes are given only for firm matches. For some rows the clone size is stated as once, few or many, or as a class when expanded; others skip it.

>TRBJ2-3|.|.|TRBV7-3|15
TGTGCCAGCAGCTTCACGGGAGTGCGCACAGATACGCAGTATTTT
CASSFTGVRTDTQYF
>TRBJ1-1|TRBD1|few|TRBV4-1|14
TGCGCCAGCAGCCAAGGGGAGAGGACAGGGTTCGCTTTCTTT
CASSQGERTGFAFF
>TRBJ2-2|.|.|TRBV6-6|12
TGTGCCACTGCCGGGGACACCGGGGAGCTGTTTTTT
CATAGDTGELFF
>TRBJ1-5|.|.|TRBV15|15
TGTGCCACCAGCAGAGATCCGCGGAGCTGGCAGCCCCAGCATTTT
CATSRDPRSWQPQHF
>TRBJ1-4|TRBD1|.|TRBV2|16
TGTGCCAGCAGATCAAGGACAGGGAGTCCTGGTGAAAAACTGTTTTTT
CASRSRTGSPGEKLFF
>TRBJ2-1|TRBD2|once|TRBV12-5|16
TGTGCTAGTGGTTTGGTTCCGGGACTAGCCTCCAATGAGCAGTTCTTC
CASGLVPGLASNEQFF
>TRBJ2-1|TRBD2|.|TRBV11-3|16
TGTGCCAGCAGTCGGGTAGGGAGGGAGGGCTTCAATGAGCAGTTCTTC
CASSRVGREGFNEQFF
>TRBJ1-5|TRBD1|.|TRBV19|16
TGTGCCAGTAGTATAGGGGGGACAGGGGGATGGCAGCCCCAGCATTTT
CASSIGGTGGWQPQHF
>TRBJ2-3|TRBD2|.|TRBV5-1|19
TGCGCCAGCAGCTGGGTCCGGACTAGCGGGAGGACCCTCACAGATACGCAGTATTTT
CASSWVRTSGRTLTDTQYF
>TRBJ1-2|.|.|TRBV9|14
TGTGCCAGCAGCGTCGGACAGCAACTCTATGGCTACACCTTC
CASSVGQQLYGYTF
>TRBJ2-7|.|.|TRBV27|15
TGTGCCAGCAGTTTAAGAGCGGAGGGGCGCTACGAGCAGTACTTC
CASSLRAEGRYEQYF
>TRBJ2-7|TRBD1|.|TRBV5-3|14
TGTGCCAGAAGCTACGGACAGGGTCGGAACGAGCAGTACTTC
CARSYGQGRNEQYF
>TRBJ2-7|TRBD1|.|TRBV28|14
TGTGCCAGCAGCCGGACTGACAGGGGCAACGAGCAGTACTTC
CASSRTDRGNEQYF
>TRBJ2-1|TRBD2|once|TRBV11-2|17
TGTGCCAGCAGCTTGACCACCGGTCGACTAGCGGGATATGAGCAGTTCTTC
CASSLTTGRLAGYEQFF
>TRBJ2-2|TRBD2|.|TRBV28|18
TGTGCCAGCACCTGGGGGACTAGCGGGAGGATGGGCACCGGGGAGCTGTTTTTT
CASTWGTSGRMGTGELFF
>TRBJ1-2|TRBD1|.|TRBV4-2|12
TGTGCCAGCAGCCTGGACGGGGACAGTAACACCTTC
CASSLDGDSNTF
>TRBJ2-1|TRBD2|.|TRBV10-3|13
TGTGCCGCTCATAGCGGGATTGGAAATGAGCAGTTCTTC
CAAHSGIGNEQFF
>TRBJ2-6|TRBD1|.|TRBV6-6|15
TGTGCCAGCAGTACGAGGGGGCAAGGGGCCAACGTCCTGACTTTC
CASSTRGQGANVLTF
>TRBJ2-1|TRBD2|.|TRBV5-1|15
TGCGCCAGCAGCTTACTAGCGGGAGTAGCCAATGAGCAGTTCTTC
CASSLLAGVANEQFF
>TRBJ1-2|TRBD1|.|TRBV11-2|15
TGTGCCAGCAAAAAGGGGGCGCTTTCTAACTATGGCTACACCTTC
CASKKGALSNYGYTF
>TRBJ2-1|TRBD1|.|TRBV7-3|16
TGTGCCAGCAGCCCAGGACAGGGAAGGGGGTTGAATGAGCAGTTCTTC
CASSPGQGRGLNEQFF
>TRBJ2-5|.|.|TRBV3-1/TRBV3-2|17
TGTGCCAGCAGCCAAGAAGCGAGAACGGGACTCGAAGAGACCCAGTACTTC
CASSQEARTGLEETQYF
>TRBJ2-4|TRBD1|.|TRBV28|15
TGTGCCAGCGGGTCAGGGGGATTAGCCAAAAACATTCAGTACTTC
CASGSGGLAKNIQYF
>TRBJ1-2|.|.|TRBV29-1|13
TGCAGCGTTGAAGATCGGGGTCGAGCGGGCTACACCTTC
CSVEDRGRAGYTF
>TRBJ1-6|TRBD1|.|TRBV28|15
TGTGCCAGCAGTCCCGGGACAGGGGTATACTCACCCCTCCACTTT
CASSPGTGVYSPLHF
>TRBJ1-1|.|.|TRBV12-3/TRBV12-4|13
TGTGCCAGCAGCACCGGGAGGGAAGCGCCGGATTTCTTT
CASSTGREAPDFF
>TRBJ2-1|TRBD2|few|TRBV5-1|16
TGCGCCAGCAGCTTTGGCCTAGCGGGCCTCTACAATGAGCAGTTCTTC
CASSFGLAGLYNEQFF
>TRBJ2-7|.|.|TRBV27|18
TGTGCCAGCAGTCTTTTTTTTGCGGACAGCCGGAGCTCCTACGAGCAGTACTTC
CASSLFFADSRSSYEQYF
>TRBJ1-3|.|.|TRBV11-2|16
TGTGCCAGCAGCCCCCCGTACGGGAAGCACCTTAACACCATATATTTT
CASSPPYGKHLNTIYF
>TRBJ2-3|TRBD1|.|TRBV5-1|18
TGCGCCAGCAGCCCCCCGCCGGGGACAGCCCCCGTCACAGATACGCAGTATTTT
CASSPPPGTAPVTDTQYF
>TRBJ2-2|.|.|TRBV10-2|17
TGCGCCAGCAGTGAGCGTCTAGCGGACGACAGGACCGGGGAGCTGTTTTTT
CASSERLADDRTGELFF
>TRBJ2-7|TRBD1|.|TRBV24-1|13
TGTGCCACCAGAAAGGACAGGGCCTACGAGCAGTACTTC
CATRKDRAYEQYF
>TRBJ1-2|.|.|TRBV21-1|23
TGTGCCAGCAGCTCCTGGACAGGTCGGGACCAAACGGCCCCACGACAGACTAACTATGGCTACACCTTC
CASSSWTGRDQTAPRQTNYGYTF
>TRBJ1-4|TRBD1|.|TRBV19|13
TGTGCCAGTAGTATCAGACAGGGGGGAAAACTGTTTTTT
CASSIRQGGKLFF
>TRBJ2-1|TRBD2|.|TRBV9|16
TGTGCCAGCAGCATAATTAGCGGGAGAGGGGTCAATGAGCAGTTCTTC
CASSIISGRGVNEQFF
>TRBJ2-7|.|.|TRBV2|15
TGTGCCAGCACTGAAAGACTAGTTACCACCTACGAGCAGTACTTC
CASTERLVTTYEQYF
>TRBJ1-1|.|.|TRBV18|13
TGTGCCAGCTCACAAGGAGTGAACACTGAAGCTTTCTTT
CASSQGVNTEAFF
>TRBJ1-3|.|few|TRBV4-2|22
TGTGCCAGCAGCCAAGATTCAAGGGCAGGGGCCGCCCCGAGGGGCTCTGGAAACACCATATATTTT
CASSQDSRAGAAPRGSGNTIYF
>TRBJ1-3|.|.|TRBV19|14
TGTGCCAGTAGGAATTTGACTCGGAGAAACACCATATATTTT
CASRNLTRRNTIYF
>TRBJ2-7|.|.|TRBV7-2|13
TGTGCCAGCAGCTTAGGATGGCAATACGAGCAGTACTTC
CASSLGWQYEQYF
>TRBJ2-7|TRBD2|.|TRBV18|19
TGTGCCAGCTCACCTCCGTCGTCCCTAGCGGGAGGGCCGACCTACGAGCAGTACTTC
CASSPPSSLAGGPTYEQYF
>TRBJ1-4|.|.|TRBV7-2|18
TGTGCCAGCAGCTTATGGGGGCGAACCCATGGGGCTAATGAAAAACTGTTTTTT
CASSLWGRTHGANEKLFF
>TRBJ1-6|TRBD1|few|TRBV5-1|15
TGCGCCAGCAGCCAAACGACAGGGACTAATTCACCCCTCCACTTT
CASSQTTGTNSPLHF
>TRBJ1-5|.|.|TRBV28|15
TGTGCCAGCAGTTTACAGGGCTGGGGCAATCAGCCCCAGCATTTT
CASSLQGWGNQPQHF
>TRBJ1-4|TRBD1|.|TRBV14|17
TGTGCCAGCAGCCCTTGGGGGACAGCCACAACTAATGAAAAACTGTTTTTT
CASSPWGTATTNEKLFF
>TRBJ2-1|.|.|TRBV10-3|14
TGTGCCATCAGTGCTTTGGGAGCCTACAATGAGCAGTTCTTC
CAISALGAYNEQFF